These T cell receptor beta chains were read from a single sample in a study of technical replicates of blood from a few donors. Assay used: immunoSEQ multiplex PCR; TCRdb lists only in-frame clones, some missing. The table includes 98,000 or so clones, almost 96% detected once. Sequenced material: T cells isolated from PBMCs. The origin of the receptors is a human donor in good health. CDR3s include the opening cysteine and the closing phenylalanine or tryptophan. The D gene is left open where the match is weak. Clone size, where shown, is once, few, many, or a class for clones that have expanded.

D	V	J	size	DNA	CDR3
TRBD2	TRBV4-2	TRBJ2-7	once	TGTGCCAGCAGCCAAGCGGAGACTAGCCTTCACGAGCAGTACTTC	CASSQAETSLHEQYF
NA	TRBV2	TRBJ2-3	NA	TGTGCCAGCAGTGTAATCACAGATACGCAGTATTTT	CASSVITDTQYF
NA	TRBV5-1	TRBJ2-3	NA	TGCGCCAGCAGGCAGGGGACCACAGATACGCAGTATTTT	CASRQGTTDTQYF
NA	TRBV6-5	TRBJ1-4	NA	TGTGCCAGCAGTCCCTCTAGCACCGGAGAAGAAAAACTGTTTTTT	CASSPSSTGEEKLFF
TRBD1	TRBV7-9	TRBJ1-1	NA	TGTGCCAGCAGCTTACTTCACAGGGGAGACACTGAAGCTTTCTTT	CASSLLHRGDTEAFF
NA	TRBV19	TRBJ1-2	NA	TGTGCCAGTAGTATAGATCATCACGGCGGCCTCTACACCTTC	CASSIDHHGGLYTF
TRBD2	TRBV14	TRBJ2-1	NA	TGTGCCAGCAGCCAAGTGTCTAGCGGGAGGGTAAGATACAATGAGCAGTTCTTC	CASSQVSSGRVRYNEQFF
NA	TRBV11-2	TRBJ1-1	NA	TGTGCCAGCAGCTTAGTCCCAGGTATGAACACTGAAGCTTTCTTT	CASSLVPGMNTEAFF
TRBD1	TRBV5-4	TRBJ1-2	NA	TGTGCCAGCAGCTTAGGGACAGGGTACGGCTACACCTTC	CASSLGTGYGYTF
TRBD1	TRBV4-2	TRBJ2-7	NA	TGTGCCAGCAGCCAAGATCCAAAGGGGGCCTCCTACGAGCAGTACTTC	CASSQDPKGASYEQYF
NA	TRBV9	TRBJ2-2	NA	TGTGCCAGCAGCGTGGGAGATCCCGGGGAGCTGTTTTTT	CASSVGDPGELFF
TRBD2	TRBV10-3	TRBJ2-1	NA	TGTGCCATTCGGACTAGCGGGACCCAGGTCAATGAGCAGTTCTTC	CAIRTSGTQVNEQFF
NA	TRBV28	TRBJ1-4	NA	TGTGCCAGCAGTGGCTCAGGGGTTTCGTGGGAAAAACTGTTTTTT	CASSGSGVSWEKLFF
NA	TRBV5-1	TRBJ2-2	NA	TGCGCCAGCAACGAGGAATGGTCCGGGGAGCTATTTTTT	CASNEEWSGELFF
NA	TRBV6-1	TRBJ2-6	NA	TGTGCCAGCAGGTATACTGGGGCCAACGTCCTGACTTTC	CASRYTGANVLTF
TRBD2	TRBV4-1	TRBJ2-2	NA	TGCGCCAGCAGCCAACACCCAAGCGGGGGGGCCCCCGGGGAGCTGTTTTTT	CASSQHPSGGAPGELFF
NA	TRBV7-8	TRBJ1-1	once	TGTGCCAGCAGCTTAGCTGTGAGGACAGAGGGAAGGGCTGAAGCTTTCTTT	CASSLAVRTEGRAEAFF
NA	TRBV7-9	TRBJ1-4	NA	TGTGCCAGCAGCTTCACAGCCTACAGGGACCACAGGGAAAAACTGTTTTTT	CASSFTAYRDHREKLFF
NA	TRBV7-8	TRBJ1-5	NA	TGTGCCAGCAGCTTAGAGTCCGGGGGAGGCAATCAGCCCCAGCATTTT	CASSLESGGGNQPQHF
NA	TRBV4-1	TRBJ2-1	NA	TGCGCCAGCAGCCAATCGTACCAGGGCTCCTACAATGAGCAGTTCTTC	CASSQSYQGSYNEQFF
TRBD1	TRBV27	TRBJ2-7	NA	TGTGCCAGCAGTAAATGGGGGACAGGCCACGTGAGTCCAGAGTATGGGGAAACCTACGAGCAGTACTTC	CASSKWGTGHVSPEYGETYEQYF
NA	TRBV5-4	TRBJ2-7	once	TGTGCCAGCAGGGGACTCTGGGGAAGTCGGTACGAGCAGTACTTC	CASRGLWGSRYEQYF
NA	TRBV5-6	TRBJ2-3	NA	TGTGCCAGCAGCTTGGCAGGGATTCGCACAGATACGCAGTATTTT	CASSLAGIRTDTQYF